The sequence of this T cell receptor beta chain was determined in a study of blood T cell repertoires in COVID-19 (dated by TCRdb to the early 2020s). For the wider study: Samples from collaborators originated in the United States, Italy and Spain and spanned both the acute and convalescent phases of COVID-19. Subjects who had been exposed to COVID-19, were actively infected with it, or had recovered from it provided the deeply sampled blood TCRbeta repertoires that made up the dataset. A de-identified subject ID, COVID-19 status, age in years and sex were almost always included in the sample metadata. A freely available public database, intended as a resource for researchers studying the immune response to SARS-CoV-2, is where the repertoires were released. The prospective study material was composed of cDNA or gDNA derived from T cells, B-cell-depleted T cells, or PBMCs. The samples were drawn from two sources: the first 160 participants of the ongoing ImmuneRACE study, and 1,254 subjects contributed by 6 global collaborators. HLA class I and class II types, where available, came from metadata supplied by the sample provider rather than from assay-based typing.

V and J lose 7 bases and 8 bases, and a span of 14 bases separates them. Based on the germline V gene (reference sequence), the CDR1 and CDR2 sequences are LNHNV and YYDKDF. CDR3 length: 12 amino acids, cysteine to phenylalanine. The CDR3 DNA has 36 bases and is translated from base 1. Overall results and qualifications from the work: The quantity of clinical and demographic metadata differed by source and by participant and was supplied without curation.

A remark on this clone: The antigen it binds to is not known. The sample holds no much larger clone one base away, and base qualities are not on file.

The immunoSEQ Assay, a bias-controlled multiplex PCR, was used to amplify TCRbeta CDR3 regions from genomic DNA. Turning to the authors' computational methods: The number of nucleated cells in each sample was estimated from the amplification of reference gene primers within the assay. To quantify the absolute abundance of each unique TCRbeta CDR3 rearrangement, sequence reads were collapsed and filtered. For each sample, productive Simpson clonality was calculated as the square root of Simpson's diversity index over productive rearrangements. TCRdb mirrors the immuneACCESS table, restricted to in-frame sequences. Some clones are absent from its copies; in checked studies, under half trace to an unresolved V gene, and the reason for the others is unknown. The V and J calls and clone size are taken from that table; D and trimming were inferred from the DNA. This sample gives about 340,000 clones in total; almost 90% of them show up just once. The ten largest account for approximately 7.4% of the sample.

One collaborating source in Seattle enrolled patients while the patients were actively infected and followed the patients over time throughout the course of disease. Collaborating institutions collected whole blood in K2EDTA tubes following their own protocols. Collaborator samples were shipped for TCRbeta analysis as frozen whole blood, isolated PBMCs, or DNA extracted from either sample type. The sequenced sample consisted of peripheral blood. The V and J genes are TRBV15 and TRBJ1-1, with a tentative D gene TRBD1 over 6 matching bases. The receptor's source is a woman in her 70s with COVID-19, enrolled during active disease. The CDR3 sequence is CATNQTQGEAFF. In nucleotides, the sequence is TGTGCCACCAATCAGACCCAGGGGGAAGCTTTCTTT.